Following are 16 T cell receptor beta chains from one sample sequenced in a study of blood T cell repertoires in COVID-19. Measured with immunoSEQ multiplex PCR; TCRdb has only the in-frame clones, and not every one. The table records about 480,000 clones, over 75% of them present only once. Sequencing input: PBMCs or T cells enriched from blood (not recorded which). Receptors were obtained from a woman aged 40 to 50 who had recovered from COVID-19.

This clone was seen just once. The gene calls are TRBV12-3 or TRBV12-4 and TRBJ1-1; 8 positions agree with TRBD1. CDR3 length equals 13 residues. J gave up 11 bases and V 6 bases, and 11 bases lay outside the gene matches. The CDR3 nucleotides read TGTGCCAGCAGCTGGACAGGGCCTGCTGCGGCTTTCTTT. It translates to CASSWTGPAAAFF.

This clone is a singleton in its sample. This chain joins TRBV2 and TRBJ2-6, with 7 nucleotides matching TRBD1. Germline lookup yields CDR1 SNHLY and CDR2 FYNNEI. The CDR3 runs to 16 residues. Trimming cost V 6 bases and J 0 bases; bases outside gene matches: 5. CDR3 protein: CASSEDRSSGANVLTF. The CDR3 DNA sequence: TGTGCCAGCAGCGAGGACAGGAGCTCTGGGGCCAACGTCCTGACTTTC.

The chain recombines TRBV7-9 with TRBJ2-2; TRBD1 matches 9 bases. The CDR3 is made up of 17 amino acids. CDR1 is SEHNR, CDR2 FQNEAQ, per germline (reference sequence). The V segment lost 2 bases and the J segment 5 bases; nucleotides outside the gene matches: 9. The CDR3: CASSLLIPGTGTGELFF. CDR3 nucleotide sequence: TGTGCCAGCAGCTTATTAATCCCCGGGACAGGGACCGGGGAGCTGTTTTTT.

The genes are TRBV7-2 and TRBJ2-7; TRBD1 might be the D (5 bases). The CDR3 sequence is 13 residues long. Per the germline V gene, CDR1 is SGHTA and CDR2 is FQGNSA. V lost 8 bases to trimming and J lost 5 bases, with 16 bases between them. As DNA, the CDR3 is TGTGCCAGCTCCCTTAGTGGGGCGCACGAGCAGTACTTC. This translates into CASSLSGAHEQYF.

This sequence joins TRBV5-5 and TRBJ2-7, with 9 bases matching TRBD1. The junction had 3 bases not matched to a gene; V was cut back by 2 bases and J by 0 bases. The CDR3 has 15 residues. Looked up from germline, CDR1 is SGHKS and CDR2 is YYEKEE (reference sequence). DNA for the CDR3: TGTGCCAGCAGCTTCCGGGACAGGGACTCCTACGAGCAGTACTTC. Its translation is CASSFRDRDSYEQYF.

CDR3 nucleotide sequence: TGTGCCATCAGTTACAGGGATGGCTACACCTTC. Translated, it gives CAISYRDGYTF. The chain is built from TRBV10-3 and TRBJ1-2, with a weak D call TRBD1 (6 bases). The CDR3 has 11 residues. CDR1 ENHRY and CDR2 SYGVKD come from the germline V gene. The V gene lost 5 bases and the J gene lost 6 bases, with 7 bases spanning the gap.

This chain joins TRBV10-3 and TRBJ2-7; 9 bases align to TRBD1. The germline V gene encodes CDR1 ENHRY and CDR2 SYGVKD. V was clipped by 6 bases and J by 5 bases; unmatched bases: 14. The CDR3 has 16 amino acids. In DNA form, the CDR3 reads TGTGCCATCAGAACTCTACCGGGACAGGGTAGCGACGAGCAGTACTTC. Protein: CAIRTLPGQGSDEQYF.

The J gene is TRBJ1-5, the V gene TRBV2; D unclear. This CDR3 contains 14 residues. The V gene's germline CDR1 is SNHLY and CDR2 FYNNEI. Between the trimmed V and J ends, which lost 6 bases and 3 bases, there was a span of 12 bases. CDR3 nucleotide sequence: TGTGCCAGCAGACGGTCACAGAACAATCAGCCCCAGCATTTT. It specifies CASRRSQNNQPQHF.

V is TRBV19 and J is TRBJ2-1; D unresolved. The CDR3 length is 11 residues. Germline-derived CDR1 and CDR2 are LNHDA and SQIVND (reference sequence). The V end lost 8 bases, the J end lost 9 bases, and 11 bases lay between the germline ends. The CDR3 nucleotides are TGTGCCAGTTCCTCGATCGGTGAGCAGTTCTTC. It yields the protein CASSSIGEQFF.

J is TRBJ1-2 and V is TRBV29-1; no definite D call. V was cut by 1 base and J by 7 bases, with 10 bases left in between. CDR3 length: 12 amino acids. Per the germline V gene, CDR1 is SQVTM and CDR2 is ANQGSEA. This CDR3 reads CSVEGGVVGYTF. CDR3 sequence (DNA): TGCAGCGTTGAAGGGGGAGTGGTTGGCTACACCTTC.

CDR3 region: CASSVGGGSWEQFF. The CDR3 region has the DNA TGTGCCAGCAGCGTAGGAGGCGGGAGCTGGGAGCAGTTCTTC. The chain employs TRBV9 and TRBJ2-1; 7 bases map to TRBD2. CDR1 and CDR2 from the germline V gene are SGDLS and YYNGEE. There are 14 residues in the CDR3. V shed 0 bases, J shed 10 bases, and the junction held 7 bases outside the gene matches.

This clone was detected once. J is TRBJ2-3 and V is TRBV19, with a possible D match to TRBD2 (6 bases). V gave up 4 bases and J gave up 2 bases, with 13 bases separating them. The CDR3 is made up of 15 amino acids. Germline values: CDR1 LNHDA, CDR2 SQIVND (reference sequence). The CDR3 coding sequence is TGTGCCAGTAGTACACCGGGACTCCACACAGATACGCAGTATTTT. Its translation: CASSTPGLHTDTQYF.

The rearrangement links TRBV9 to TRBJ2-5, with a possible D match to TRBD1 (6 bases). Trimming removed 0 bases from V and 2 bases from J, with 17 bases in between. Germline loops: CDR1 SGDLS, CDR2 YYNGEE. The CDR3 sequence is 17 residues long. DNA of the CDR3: TGTGCCAGCAGCGTAGGGGTAATAGGGGACACACAAGAGACCCAGTACTTC. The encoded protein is CASSVGVIGDTQETQYF. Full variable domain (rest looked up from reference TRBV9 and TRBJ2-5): DSGVTQTPKHLITATGQRVTLRCSPRSGDLSVYWYQQSLDQGLQFLIQYYNGEERAKGNILERFSAQQFPDLHSELNLSSLELGDSALYFCASSVGVIGDTQETQYFGPGTRLLVL.

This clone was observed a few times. The CDR3 DNA follows: TGTGCCACCAGCCGGGCGGGACTAGCGGGAGCGGGTGAGCAGTTCTTC. This translates into CATSRAGLAGAGEQFF. V and J are TRBV24-1 and TRBJ2-1, with TRBD2 matching 14 bases. V lost 7 bases, J lost 9 bases, and 10 bases stayed unmatched. Germline-derived CDR1 and CDR2 are KGHDR and SFDVKD. This CDR3 is built from 16 residues.

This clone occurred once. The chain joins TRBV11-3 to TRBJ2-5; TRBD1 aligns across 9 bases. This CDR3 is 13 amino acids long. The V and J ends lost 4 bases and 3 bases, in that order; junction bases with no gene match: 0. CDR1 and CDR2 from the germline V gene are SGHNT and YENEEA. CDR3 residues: CASSWDREETQYF. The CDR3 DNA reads TGTGCCAGCAGCTGGGACAGGGAAGAGACCCAGTACTTC.

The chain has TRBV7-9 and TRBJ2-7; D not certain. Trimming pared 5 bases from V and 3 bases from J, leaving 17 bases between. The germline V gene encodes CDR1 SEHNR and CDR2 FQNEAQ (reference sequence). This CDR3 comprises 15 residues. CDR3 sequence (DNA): TGTGCCAGCAGCCCCCCCTCCCCAGGTCGCTACGAGCAGTACTTC. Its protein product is CASSPPSPGRYEQYF.